Listed here are 11 T cell receptor beta chains from one sample, sequenced in a study of PD-1 blockade in classical Hodgkin lymphoma (dated by TCRdb to the early 2020s). The sample's time point label is to be understood as: cycle 2 day 1 (C2D1) of nivolumab. All trial patients had relapsed after autologous stem cell transplantation, with cohorts A, B and C differing in prior brentuximab vedotin exposure. Library preparation used the immunoSEQ multiplex PCR assay. TCRdb mirrors the immuneACCESS table, restricted to in-frame sequences. Some clones are absent from its copies; in checked studies, under half trace to an unresolved V gene, and the reason for the others is unknown. The sample includes tens of thousands of clones, with 73% observed a single time. Together, the top ten hold over 13% of the sample. Source: peripheral blood mononuclear cells (PBMCs), taken before the second cycle of nivolumab. Source of these receptors: a human donor with classical Hodgkin lymphoma.

The rearrangement uses TRBV28 and TRBJ2-7, with D maybe TRBD2 (5 bases). V was pared by 5 bases and J by 6 bases, with 14 bases between. This CDR3 region has 13 residues. Germline V gene lookup returns CDR1 MDHEN and CDR2 SYDVKM. The chain's CDR3 is CASSPGLGSEQYF. The CDR3 nucleotides are TGTGCCAGCAGTCCCGGACTCGGAAGCGAGCAGTACTTC.

As to this clone: Within the sample, other DNA sequences also encode this same CDR3. The rearrangement uses TRBV27 and TRBJ2-7; TRBD1 is a possible D gene (6 bases). The ends were cut back, 0 bases at V and 5 bases at J, with 11 bases in the middle. Germline loops: CDR1 MNHEY, CDR2 SMNVEV (reference sequence). This CDR3 region has 14 residues. The CDR3 here is CASSLSPGAHEQYF. In nucleotides, the CDR3 is TGTGCCAGCAGTTTATCCCCAGGGGCCCACGAGCAGTACTTC.

The genes are TRBV18 and TRBJ1-2; weak D call: TRBD1 (6 bases). This CDR3 region has 18 residues. Germline CDR1 KGHSH, CDR2 LQKENI. Trimming removed 4 bases at V and 8 bases at J, with 29 bases between. The CDR3 DNA follows: TGTGCCAGCTCACTACGTTCGGCAGGGGTCGAGTCCGTCTTGGGCTACACCTTC. Translating it yields CASSLRSAGVESVLGYTF.

The V gene is TRBV19, the J gene TRBJ1-1; D uncertain. The CDR3 contains 13 residues. V was clipped by 8 bases and J by 1 base, with 11 bases between them. Looked up from germline, CDR1 is LNHDA and CDR2 is SQIVND (reference sequence). CDR3 loop: CASAWGSNTEAFF. As DNA, the CDR3 is TGTGCCAGTGCATGGGGATCGAACACTGAAGCTTTCTTT.

The gene calls are TRBV7-8 and TRBJ2-6, with a tentative D call TRBD1 (5 bases). Looked up from germline, CDR1 is SGHVS and CDR2 is FQNEAQ. V was cut by 1 base and J by 0 bases, with 13 bases left in between. The CDR3 covers 18 residues. The CDR3 here is CASSLGRTQSSGANVLTF. The CDR3 bases are TGTGCCAGCAGCTTAGGAAGGACACAGAGCTCTGGGGCCAACGTCCTGACTTTC.

The V call is TRBV7-9, the J call TRBJ1-3; TRBD1 matches at 8 bases. Germline V gene lookup returns CDR1 SEHNR and CDR2 FQNEAQ (reference sequence). The V gene end was trimmed by 5 bases and the J gene end by 2 bases; junction bases not matched to a gene: 2. This CDR3 is built from 14 residues. The CDR3 region is CASSGQGAGNTIYF. Written as DNA, the CDR3 is TGTGCCAGCAGCGGACAGGGAGCTGGAAACACCATATATTTT. Using reference TRBV7-9 and TRBJ1-3 for the parts outside the CDR3, the full variable domain is DTGVSQNPRHKITKRGQNVTFRCDPISEHNRLYWYRQTLGQGPEFLTYFQNEAQLEKSRLLSDRFSAERPKGSFSTLEIQRTEQGDSAMYLCASSGQGAGNTIYFGEGSWLTVV.

This clone was observed a few times. The genes are TRBV19 and TRBJ2-7, with D unresolved. Trimming removed 0 bases from V and 3 bases from J, with 6 bases in between. Per germline, CDR1 LNHDA and CDR2 SQIVND (reference sequence). The CDR3 contains 13 residues. CDR3 protein: CASSIEASYEQYF. The CDR3 region has the DNA TGTGCCAGTAGTATAGAAGCGAGCTACGAGCAGTACTTC.

The CDR3 loop reads CASSLWDRDTTRQYF. The DNA for the CDR3 is TGTGCCAGCAGCTTATGGGACAGGGACACTACGAGGCAGTACTTC. V gene TRBV7-9 combines with J gene TRBJ2-7; 9 bases are a match to TRBD1. Losses at the gene ends were 2 bases for V and 9 bases for J; bases not matched to a gene: 11. This CDR3 region has 15 residues. Germline V lookup: CDR1 SEHNR, CDR2 FQNEAQ (reference sequence).

The chain has TRBV29-1 and TRBJ2-5; 9 nucleotides line up with TRBD1. Germline V CDR1 and CDR2: SQVTM, ANQGSEA. The CDR3 is made up of 14 amino acids. With 6 bases clipped from V and 4 bases from J, the junction kept 9 bases outside the gene matches. Here the CDR3 DNA reads TGCAGCGTCCAAGCACAGGGGGCTCGAGAGACCCAGTACTTC. This encodes CSVQAQGARETQYF.

This chain uses TRBV30 with TRBJ1-3; D is uncertain. The germline V and J ends were trimmed by 0 bases and 9 bases, with 9 bases remaining between them. This CDR3 is built from 12 residues. Germline CDR1 GTSNPN, CDR2 SVGIG (reference sequence). In nucleotides, the CDR3 is TGTGCCTGGAGTGTACGAGCAGTCACCATATATTTT. This codes for CAWSVRAVTIYF.

V and J are TRBV30 and TRBJ2-5; D not certain. The length of the CDR3 is 12 residues. V lost 3 bases and J 5 bases, leaving 10 bases between the germline ends. The germline V gene has CDR1 GTSNPN and CDR2 SVGIG (reference sequence). The CDR3 DNA sequence: TGTGCCTGGAGGGCAGGATCGGAGACCCAGTACTTC. This gives the protein CAWRAGSETQYF.